The sequence of this T cell receptor (beta chain) was determined in a study of Ad26.COV2.S vaccination and SARS-CoV-2 variants. The treatment: 19 received Ad26.COV2.S at low or high dose, single or two shots; several received placebo; per-sample allocation not given. Sampling happened 63 days after the first vaccine or placebo injection. Libraries were prepared by immunoSEQ multiplex PCR; TCRdb keeps only in-frame clonotypes and omits some of them. The sample includes roughly 330,000 clones, roughly nine tenths of them seen just once. The V gene's germline CDR1 is KGHSH and CDR2 LQKENI. The CDR3 consists of 14 residues. V lost 0 bases to trimming and J lost 5 bases, with 10 bases between them.

This clonotype was sampled from a person between 18 and 60 years old who received the Ad26.COV2.S COVID-19 vaccine or a placebo. The source was peripheral blood, collected in a trial of Ad26.COV2.S vaccine versus placebo. The gene calls are TRBV18 and TRBJ1-1; D might be TRBD1 (5 bases). CDR3 sequence reads: CASSPPYRQTEAFF. CDR3 in DNA: TGTGCCAGCTCACCACCTTACAGGCAGACTGAAGCTTTCTTT.